This TCR beta chain derives from a study of radiation and T cells in renal cell carcinoma. Notes on the study in general: In blood, top tumor clones expanded by 2 weeks, shrinking by 4. Pretreatment tumor biopsies were lacking, so baseline clonotypes are unknown.

The time point is: blood 2 weeks post-SBRT. Treatment: 15 Gy SBRT to primary tumor, nephrectomy 4 weeks later. The tumor was a clear cell renal cell carcinoma. CDR3 length equals 15 residues. Germline trimming cut 6 bases from V and 0 bases from J; bases unmatched to any gene: 8. Looked up from germline, CDR1 is SNHLY and CDR2 is FYNNEI. Here immunoSEQ multiplex PCR was the method, and the copy in TCRdb shows in-frame clones only, minus some. This sample has 70,000 or so clones, with more than 75% found just once. A note on this clone: Its target is unknown.

The TCR sequence derives from a man between 60 and 70 years old with renal cell carcinoma. V usage is TRBV2 and J usage is TRBJ2-7; 7 bases match TRBD1. The material sequenced was blood, taken from a patient whose treatment included radiotherapy and nephrectomy. CDR3 coding DNA: TGTGCCAGCAGCCTTGGACAGGTAATCTCCTACGAGCAGTACTTC. Translating it yields CASSLGQVISYEQYF.